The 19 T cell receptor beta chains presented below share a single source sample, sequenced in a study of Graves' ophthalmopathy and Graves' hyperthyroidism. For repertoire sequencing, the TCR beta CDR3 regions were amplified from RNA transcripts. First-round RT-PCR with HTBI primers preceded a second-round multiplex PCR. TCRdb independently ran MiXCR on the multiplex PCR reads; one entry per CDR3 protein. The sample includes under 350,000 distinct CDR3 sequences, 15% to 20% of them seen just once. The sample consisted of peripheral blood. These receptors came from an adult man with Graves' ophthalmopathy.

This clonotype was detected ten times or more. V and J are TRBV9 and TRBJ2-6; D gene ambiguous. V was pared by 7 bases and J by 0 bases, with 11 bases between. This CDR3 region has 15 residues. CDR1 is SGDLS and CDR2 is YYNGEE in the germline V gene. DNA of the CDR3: TGTGCCAGCGGGAACCTAGACTCTGGGGCCAACGTCCTGACTTTC. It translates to CASGNLDSGANVLTF. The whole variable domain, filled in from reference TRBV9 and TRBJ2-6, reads DSGVTQTPKHLITATGQRVTLRCSPRSGDLSVYWYQQSLDQGLQFLIQYYNGEERAKGNILERFSAQQFPDLHSELNLSSLELGDSALYFCASGNLDSGANVLTFGAGSRLTVL.

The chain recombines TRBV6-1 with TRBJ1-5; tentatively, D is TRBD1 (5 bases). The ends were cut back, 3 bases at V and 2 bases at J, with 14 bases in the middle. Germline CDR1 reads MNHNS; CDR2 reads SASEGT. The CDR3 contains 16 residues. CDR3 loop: CASSETTEQGNQPQHF. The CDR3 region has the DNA TGTGCCAGCAGTGAGACTACGGAACAGGGCAATCAGCCCCAGCATTTT.

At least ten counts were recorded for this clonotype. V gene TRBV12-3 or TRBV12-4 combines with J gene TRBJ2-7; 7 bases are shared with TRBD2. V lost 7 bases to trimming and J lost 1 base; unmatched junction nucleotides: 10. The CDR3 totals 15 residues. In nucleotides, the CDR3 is TGTGCCAGCACTGTCAGGGAGGGCGGGTCCTACGAGCAGTACTTC. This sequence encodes CASTVREGGSYEQYF.

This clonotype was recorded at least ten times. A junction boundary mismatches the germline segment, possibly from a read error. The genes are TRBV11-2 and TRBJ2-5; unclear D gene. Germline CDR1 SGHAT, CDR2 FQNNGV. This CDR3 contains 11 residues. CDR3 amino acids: CASTLQETQYF. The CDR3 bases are TGTGCCAGCACCTTACAGGAGACCCAGTACTTC. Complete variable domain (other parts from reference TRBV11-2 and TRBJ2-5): EAGVAQSPRYKIIEKRQSVAFWCNPISGHATLYWYQQILGQGPKLLIQFQNNGVVDDSQLPKDRFSAERLKGVDSTLKIQPAKLEDSAVYLCASTLQETQYFGPGTRLLVL.

For the CDR3, the DNA is TGTGCCAGCAGAAGAGGCCGGGGGAGCGAGCAGTACTTC. As protein: CASRRGRGSEQYF. The rearrangement uses TRBV6-1 and TRBJ2-7, with D perhaps matching TRBD2 (6 bases). Between the trimmed V and J ends, which lost 6 bases and 6 bases, there was a span of 15 bases. Germline V lookup: CDR1 MNHNS, CDR2 SASEGT. The CDR3 covers 13 residues.

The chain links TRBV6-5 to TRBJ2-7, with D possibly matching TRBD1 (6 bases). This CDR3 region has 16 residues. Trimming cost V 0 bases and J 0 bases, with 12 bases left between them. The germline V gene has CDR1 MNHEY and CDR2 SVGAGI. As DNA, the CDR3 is TGTGCCAGCAGTTACTCTGGGCAGGGGCCCTCCTACGAGCAGTACTTC. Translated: CASSYSGQGPSYEQYF.

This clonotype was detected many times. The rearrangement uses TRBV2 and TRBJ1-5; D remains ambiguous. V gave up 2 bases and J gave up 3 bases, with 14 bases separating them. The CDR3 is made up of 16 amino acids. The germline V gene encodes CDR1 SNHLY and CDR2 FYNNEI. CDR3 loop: CASSEFGQSVNQPQHF. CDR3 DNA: TGTGCCAGCAGTGAATTTGGGCAGTCGGTCAATCAGCCCCAGCATTTT.

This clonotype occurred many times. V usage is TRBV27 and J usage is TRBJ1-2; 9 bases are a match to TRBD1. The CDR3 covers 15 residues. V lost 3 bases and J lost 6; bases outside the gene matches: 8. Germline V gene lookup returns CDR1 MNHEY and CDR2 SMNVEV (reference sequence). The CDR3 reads CASSLGQGSFDGYTF. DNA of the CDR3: TGTGCCAGCAGTTTGGGACAGGGATCGTTCGATGGCTACACCTTC.

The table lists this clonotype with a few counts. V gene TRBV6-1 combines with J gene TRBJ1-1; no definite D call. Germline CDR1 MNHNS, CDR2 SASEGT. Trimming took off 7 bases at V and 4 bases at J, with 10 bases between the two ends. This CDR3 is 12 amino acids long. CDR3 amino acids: CASTVRSTEAFF. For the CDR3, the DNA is TGTGCCAGCACCGTCAGATCCACTGAAGCTTTCTTT.

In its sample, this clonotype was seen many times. This CDR3 reads CASTGSGSSYEQYF. CDR3 coding DNA: TGTGCCAGCACGGGTAGCGGGAGCTCCTACGAGCAGTACTTC. This rearrangement joins TRBV6-1 to TRBJ2-7; TRBD2 agrees at 9 bases. The germline V gene has CDR1 MNHNS and CDR2 SASEGT. V was clipped by 7 bases and J by 0 bases; unmatched bases: 4. CDR3 size: 14 residues.

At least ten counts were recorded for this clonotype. CDR3 residues: CASSPSLAGGPKETQYF. The CDR3 DNA sequence: TGTGCCAGCTCACCATCACTAGCGGGAGGCCCCAAAGAGACCCAGTACTTC. This rearrangement joins TRBV18 to TRBJ2-5, with TRBD2 matching over 12 bases. The CDR3 contains 17 residues. The V segment lost 2 bases and the J segment 3 bases; nucleotides outside the gene matches: 7. Germline V CDR1 and CDR2: KGHSH, LQKENI.

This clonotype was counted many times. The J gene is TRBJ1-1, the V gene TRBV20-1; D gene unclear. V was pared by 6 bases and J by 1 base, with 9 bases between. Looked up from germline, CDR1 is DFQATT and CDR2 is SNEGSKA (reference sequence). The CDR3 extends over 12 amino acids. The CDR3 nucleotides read TGCAGTGCAGCGGTGCCGAACACTGAAGCTTTCTTT. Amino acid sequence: CSAAVPNTEAFF.

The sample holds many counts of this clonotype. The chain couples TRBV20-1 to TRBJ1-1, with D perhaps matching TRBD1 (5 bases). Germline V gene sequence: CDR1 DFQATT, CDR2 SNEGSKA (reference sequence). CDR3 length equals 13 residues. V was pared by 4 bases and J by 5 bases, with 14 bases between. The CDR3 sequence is CSATSGWVTEAFF. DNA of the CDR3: TGCAGTGCTACCTCAGGGTGGGTGACTGAAGCTTTCTTT.

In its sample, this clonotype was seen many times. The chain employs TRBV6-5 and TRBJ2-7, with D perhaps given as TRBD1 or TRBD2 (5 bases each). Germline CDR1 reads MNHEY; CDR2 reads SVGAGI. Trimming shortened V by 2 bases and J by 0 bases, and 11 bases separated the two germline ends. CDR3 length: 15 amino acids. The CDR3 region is CASSYVRDGSYEQYF. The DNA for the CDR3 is TGTGCCAGCAGTTACGTCCGGGACGGCTCCTACGAGCAGTACTTC.

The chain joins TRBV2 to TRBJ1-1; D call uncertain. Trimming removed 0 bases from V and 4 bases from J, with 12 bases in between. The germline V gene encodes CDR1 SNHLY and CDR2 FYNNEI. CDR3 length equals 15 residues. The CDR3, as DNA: TGTGCCAGCAGTGAAGCGCTTATGGGTACCACTGAAGCTTTCTTT. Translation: CASSEALMGTTEAFF. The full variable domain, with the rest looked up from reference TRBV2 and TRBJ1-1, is EPEVTQTPSHQVTQMGQEVILRCVPISNHLYFYWYRQILGQKVEFLVSFYNNEISEKSEIFDDQFSVERPDGSNFTLKIRSTKLEDSAMYFCASSEALMGTTEAFFGQGTRLTVV.

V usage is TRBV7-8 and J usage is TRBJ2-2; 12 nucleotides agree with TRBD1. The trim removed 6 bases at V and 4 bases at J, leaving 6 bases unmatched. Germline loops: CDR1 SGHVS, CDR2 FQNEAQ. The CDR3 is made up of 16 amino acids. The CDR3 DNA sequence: TGTGCCAGCAGAGATAGGGGACAGGGGGCCACCGGGGAGCTGTTTTTT. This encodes CASRDRGQGATGELFF.

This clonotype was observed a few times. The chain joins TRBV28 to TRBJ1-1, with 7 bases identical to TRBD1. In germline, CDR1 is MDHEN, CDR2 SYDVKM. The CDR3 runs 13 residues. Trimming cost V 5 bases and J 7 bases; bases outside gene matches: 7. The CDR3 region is CASSTTGVIEAFF. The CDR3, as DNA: TGTGCCAGCAGTACAACAGGGGTGATTGAAGCTTTCTTT.

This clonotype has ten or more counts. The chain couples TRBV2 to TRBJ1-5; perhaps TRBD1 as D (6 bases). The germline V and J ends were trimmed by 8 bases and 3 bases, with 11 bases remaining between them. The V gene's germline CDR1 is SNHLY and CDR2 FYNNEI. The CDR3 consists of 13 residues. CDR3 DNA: TGTGCCAGCGGCACAGGGAACAATCAGCCCCAGCATTTT. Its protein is CASGTGNNQPQHF.

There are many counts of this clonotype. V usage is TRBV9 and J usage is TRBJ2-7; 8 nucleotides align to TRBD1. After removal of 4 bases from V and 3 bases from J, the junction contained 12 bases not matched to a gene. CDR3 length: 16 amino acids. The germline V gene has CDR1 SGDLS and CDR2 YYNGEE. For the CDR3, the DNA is TGTGCCAGCAGCCAACATCGACAGGGGACCAACTACGAGCAGTACTTC. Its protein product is CASSQHRQGTNYEQYF. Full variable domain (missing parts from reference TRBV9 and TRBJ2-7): DSGVTQTPKHLITATGQRVTLRCSPRSGDLSVYWYQQSLDQGLQFLIQYYNGEERAKGNILERFSAQQFPDLHSELNLSSLELGDSALYFCASSQHRQGTNYEQYFGPGTRLTVT.